This T cell receptor (beta chain) comes out of a study of cytomegalovirus exposure and HLA in healthy donors. General observations from the study: When the data were analyzed later, several of the most significant clusters appeared to be linked to common viral pathogens. TCR association rates varied by HLA locus in a later analysis, with DRB1 highest and HLA-C lowest.

In regard to this clone: Its target is not known.

Germline V CDR1 and CDR2: SGHAT, FQNNGV. The CDR3 spans 12 residues. V was shortened by 1 base and J by 2 bases, with 3 bases between the two germline ends. 13 Jbeta primers and 60 Vbeta primers were used for the PCR. Using immunoSEQ multiplex PCR, the repertoire was profiled, and TCRdb retains in-frame clones only, with some absent. Of about 220,000 clones listed, over 70% were seen once; the top ten hold roughly 0.75%. The V gene is TRBV11-2, the J gene TRBJ2-7, with D hard to call. The origin of this receptor is a boy between 2 and 10 years old in good health and CMV-seronegative. The source material was PBMCs. CDR3 coding DNA: TGTGCCAGCAGCTTAGGAGCCTACGAGCAGTACTTC. Protein product: CASSLGAYEQYF.